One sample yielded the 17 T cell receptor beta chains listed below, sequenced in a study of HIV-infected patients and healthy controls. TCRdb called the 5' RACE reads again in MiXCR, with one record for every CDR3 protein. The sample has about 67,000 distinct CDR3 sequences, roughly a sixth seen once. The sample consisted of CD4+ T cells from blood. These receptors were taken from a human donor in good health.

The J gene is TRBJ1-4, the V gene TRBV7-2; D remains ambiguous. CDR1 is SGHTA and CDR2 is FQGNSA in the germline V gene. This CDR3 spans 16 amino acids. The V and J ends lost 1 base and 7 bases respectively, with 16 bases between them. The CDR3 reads CASSLVPLKSAEKLFF. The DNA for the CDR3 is TGTGCCAGCAGCTTAGTTCCCCTTAAGTCTGCTGAAAAACTGTTTTTT.

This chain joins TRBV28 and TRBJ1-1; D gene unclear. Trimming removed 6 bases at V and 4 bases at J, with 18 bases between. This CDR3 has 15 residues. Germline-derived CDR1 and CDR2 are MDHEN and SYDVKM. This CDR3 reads CASSPPRAMSTEAFF. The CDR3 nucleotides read TGTGCCAGCAGCCCACCCCGTGCCATGAGCACTGAAGCTTTCTTT.

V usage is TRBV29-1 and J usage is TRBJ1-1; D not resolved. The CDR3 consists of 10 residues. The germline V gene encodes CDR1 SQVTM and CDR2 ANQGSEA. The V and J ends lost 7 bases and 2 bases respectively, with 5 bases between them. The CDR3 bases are TGCAGCGCGGTAAACACTGAAGCTTTCTTT. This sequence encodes CSAVNTEAFF.

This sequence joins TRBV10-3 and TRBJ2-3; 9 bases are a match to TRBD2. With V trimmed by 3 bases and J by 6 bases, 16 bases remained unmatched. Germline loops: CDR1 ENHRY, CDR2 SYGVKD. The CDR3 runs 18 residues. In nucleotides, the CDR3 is TGTGCCATCAGTGACGGTCGGGCGGGAGGGCCCTTTCGGGATACGCAGTATTTT. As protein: CAISDGRAGGPFRDTQYF.

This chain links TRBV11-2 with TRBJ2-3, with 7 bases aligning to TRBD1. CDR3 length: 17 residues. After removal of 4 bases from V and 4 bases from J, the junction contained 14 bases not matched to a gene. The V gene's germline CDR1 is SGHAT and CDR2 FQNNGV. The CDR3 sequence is CASSSGGRGQSPDTQYF. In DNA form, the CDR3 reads TGTGCCAGCAGCTCCGGAGGCCGGGGACAGTCCCCAGATACGCAGTATTTT. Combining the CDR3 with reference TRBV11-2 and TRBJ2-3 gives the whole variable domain EAGVAQSPRYKIIEKRQSVAFWCNPISGHATLYWYQQILGQGPKLLIQFQNNGVVDDSQLPKDRFSAERLKGVDSTLKIQPAKLEDSAVYLCASSSGGRGQSPDTQYFGPGTRLTVL.

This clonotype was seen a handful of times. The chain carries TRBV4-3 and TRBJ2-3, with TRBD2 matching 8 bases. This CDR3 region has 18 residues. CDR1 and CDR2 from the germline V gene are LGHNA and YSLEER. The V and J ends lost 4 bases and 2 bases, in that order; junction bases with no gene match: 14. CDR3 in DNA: TGCGCCAGCAGCCCAAACCTCCCCGGTAGCGGGGACACAGATACGCAGTATTTT. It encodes CASSPNLPGSGDTDTQYF.

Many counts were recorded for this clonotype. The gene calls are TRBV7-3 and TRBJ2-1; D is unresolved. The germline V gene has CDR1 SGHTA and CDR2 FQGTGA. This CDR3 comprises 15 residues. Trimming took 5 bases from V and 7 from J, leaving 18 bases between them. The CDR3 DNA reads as TGTGCCAGCAGCCCGACATTATATTCCGAGAATGAGCAGTTCTTC. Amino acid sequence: CASSPTLYSENEQFF.

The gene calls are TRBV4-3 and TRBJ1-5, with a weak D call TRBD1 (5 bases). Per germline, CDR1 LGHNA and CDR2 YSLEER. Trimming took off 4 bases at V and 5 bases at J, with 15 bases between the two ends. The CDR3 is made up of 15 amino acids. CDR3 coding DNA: TGCGCCAGCAGCCCCTCTGGCCAGGGCCATCAGCCCCAGCATTTT. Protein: CASSPSGQGHQPQHF.

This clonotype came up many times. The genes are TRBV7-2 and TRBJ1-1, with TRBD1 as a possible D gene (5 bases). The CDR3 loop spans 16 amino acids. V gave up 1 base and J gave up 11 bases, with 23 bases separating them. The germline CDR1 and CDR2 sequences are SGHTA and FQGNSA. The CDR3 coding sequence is TGTGCCAGCAGCTTAGTGGGCGGAAGTAGCGGGGCAGGGGCTTTCTTT. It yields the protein CASSLVGGSSGAGAFF.

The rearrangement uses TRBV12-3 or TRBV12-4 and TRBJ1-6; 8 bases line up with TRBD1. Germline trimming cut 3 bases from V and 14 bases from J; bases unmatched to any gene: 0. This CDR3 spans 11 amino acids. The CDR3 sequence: CASSLGQALHF. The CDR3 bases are TGTGCCAGCAGTTTGGGACAGGCCCTCCACTTT.

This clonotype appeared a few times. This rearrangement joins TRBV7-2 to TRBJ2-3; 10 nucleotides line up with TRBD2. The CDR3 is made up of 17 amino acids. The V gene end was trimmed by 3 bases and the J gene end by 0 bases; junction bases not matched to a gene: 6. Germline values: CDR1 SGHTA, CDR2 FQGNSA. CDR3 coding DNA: TGTGCCAGCAGCTTGGGTAGCGGGGGGCATAGCACAGATACGCAGTATTTT. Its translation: CASSLGSGGHSTDTQYF.

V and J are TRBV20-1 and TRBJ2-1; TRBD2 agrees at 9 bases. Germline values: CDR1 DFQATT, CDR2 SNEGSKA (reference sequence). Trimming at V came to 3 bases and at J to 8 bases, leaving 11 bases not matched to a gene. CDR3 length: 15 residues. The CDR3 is CSASRAGGLGDEQFF. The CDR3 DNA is TGCAGTGCTAGTCGGGCGGGGGGGCTAGGCGATGAGCAGTTCTTC.

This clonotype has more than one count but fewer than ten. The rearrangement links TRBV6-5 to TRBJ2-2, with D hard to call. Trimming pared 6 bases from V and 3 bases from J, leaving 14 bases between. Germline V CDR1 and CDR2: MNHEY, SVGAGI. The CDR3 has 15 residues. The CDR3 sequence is CASSREPTHTGELFF. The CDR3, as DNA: TGTGCCAGCAGCCGCGAGCCGACCCACACCGGGGAGCTGTTTTTT.

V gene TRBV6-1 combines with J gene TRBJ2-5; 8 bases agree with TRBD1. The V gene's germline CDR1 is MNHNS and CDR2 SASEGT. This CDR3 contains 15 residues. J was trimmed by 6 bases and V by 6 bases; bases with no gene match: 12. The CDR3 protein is CASRLGQGGSKTQYF. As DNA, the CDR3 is TGTGCCAGCAGACTCGGACAGGGTGGTTCGAAGACCCAGTACTTC.

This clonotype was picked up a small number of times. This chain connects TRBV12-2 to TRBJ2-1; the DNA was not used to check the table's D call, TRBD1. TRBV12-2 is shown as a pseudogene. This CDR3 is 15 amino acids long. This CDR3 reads CASRLSRERSDEQFF. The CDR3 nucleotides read TGTGCAAGTCGCTTAAGTCGGGAAAGGTCCGATGAGCAGTTCTTC.

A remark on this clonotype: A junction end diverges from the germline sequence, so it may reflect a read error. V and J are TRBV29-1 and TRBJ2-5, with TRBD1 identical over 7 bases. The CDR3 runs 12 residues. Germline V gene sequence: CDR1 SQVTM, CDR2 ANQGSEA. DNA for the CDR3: TGCAGCGTTGGGGACAGTCAAGTGACCCAGTACTTC. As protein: CSVGDSQVTQYF.

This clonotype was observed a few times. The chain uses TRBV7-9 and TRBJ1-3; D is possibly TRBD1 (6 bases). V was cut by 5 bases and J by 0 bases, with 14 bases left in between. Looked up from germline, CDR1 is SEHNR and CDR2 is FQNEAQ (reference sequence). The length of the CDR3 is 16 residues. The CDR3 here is CASSLRQESSGNTIYF. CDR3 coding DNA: TGTGCCAGCAGCCTCCGACAGGAGAGCTCTGGAAACACCATATATTTT.